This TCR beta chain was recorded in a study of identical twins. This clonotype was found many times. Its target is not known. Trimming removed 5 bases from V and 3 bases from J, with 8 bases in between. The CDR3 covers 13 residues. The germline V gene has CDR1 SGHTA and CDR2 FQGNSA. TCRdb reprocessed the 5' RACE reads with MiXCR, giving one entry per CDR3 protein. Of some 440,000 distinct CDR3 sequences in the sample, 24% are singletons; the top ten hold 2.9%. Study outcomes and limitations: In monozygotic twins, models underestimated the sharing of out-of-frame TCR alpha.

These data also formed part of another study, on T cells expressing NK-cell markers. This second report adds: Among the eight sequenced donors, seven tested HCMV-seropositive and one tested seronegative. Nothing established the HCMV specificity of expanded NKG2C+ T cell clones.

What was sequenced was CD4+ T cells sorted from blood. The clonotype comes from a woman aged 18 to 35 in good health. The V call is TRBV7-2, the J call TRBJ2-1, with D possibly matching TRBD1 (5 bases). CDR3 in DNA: TGTGCCAGCAGCCCACAGGTCTACAATGAGCAGTTCTTC. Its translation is CASSPQVYNEQFF. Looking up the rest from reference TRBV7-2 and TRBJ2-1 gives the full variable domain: GAGVSQSPSNKVTEKGKDVELRCDPISGHTALYWYRQSLGQGLEFLIYFQGNSAPDKSGLPSDRFSAERTGGSVSTLTIQRTQQEDSAVYLCASSPQVYNEQFFGPGTRLTVL.